This TCR beta chain was captured by sequencing in a study of blood T cell repertoires in COVID-19. CDR3 size: 16 residues. With 2 bases clipped from V and 3 bases from J, the junction kept 9 bases outside the gene matches. Germline CDR1 is SGHVS and CDR2 is FQNEAQ. The table came from immunoSEQ multiplex PCR; TCRdb's copy has only in-frame clones and leaves some out. The sample gives 99,000 or so clones, about four fifths of which show up once; about 27% is in the top ten. The sequence was obtained from a man aged 55-75 years with acute or convalescent COVID-19. This chain connects TRBV7-8 to TRBJ1-2; 7 nucleotides align to TRBD1. Sequencing was carried out using peripheral blood. The DNA for the CDR3 is TGTGCCAGCAGCTTATTACCAGGGGGGAACTACTATGGCTACACCTTC. The encoded protein is CASSLLPGGNYYGYTF.